This T cell receptor (beta chain) was retrieved from a study of blood T cell repertoires in COVID-19 (dated by TCRdb to between 2020 and 2021). Some background on the complete study: The collaborator samples originated in the United States, Italy and Spain and spanned the acute and convalescent phases of COVID-19. Subjects who had been exposed to COVID-19, were actively infected with it, or had recovered from it provided the deeply sampled blood TCRbeta repertoires that made up the dataset. The samples were drawn from two sources: the first 160 participants of the ongoing ImmuneRACE study, and over 950 subjects contributed by 6 global collaborators. The sample metadata nearly always contained a de-identified subject ID, COVID-19 status, age in years and sex. Where available, HLA class I and class II types were obtained from metadata supplied by the sample provider rather than from assay-based typing. A freely available public database, intended as a resource for researchers studying the immune response to SARS-CoV-2, is where the repertoires were released. The material from the prospective study consisted of cDNA or gDNA derived from T cells, B-cell-depleted T cells, or PBMCs. Study-level results and caveats: How much clinical and demographic metadata was included differed by source and by participant, and the metadata was provided uncurated.

To note about this clone: The specificity of this receptor is unknown. Nothing much larger sits one base from this clone, and base qualities are not available.

TCRbeta CDR3 regions were amplified from genomic DNA by means of the immunoSEQ Assay, a bias-controlled multiplex PCR. The original pipeline was this. The number of nucleated cells in each sample was estimated by amplification of reference gene primers within the assay. To quantify the absolute abundance of each unique TCRbeta CDR3 rearrangement, sequence reads were collapsed and filtered. For each sample, productive Simpson clonality was calculated as the square root of Simpson's diversity index over productive rearrangements. TCRdb stores this immuneACCESS table with in-frame sequences only. Part of the clones is absent; in the studies checked, under half of the shortfall reflects unresolved V genes, and no reason is known for the rest. V and J calls and clone size follow that table, whereas D and trimming were derived from the DNA. The sample table lists about 270,000 clones, around 83% of them with a count of one. The ten top clones hold roughly 5.8% of the sample.

Collaborating institutions collected whole blood in K2EDTA tubes following their own protocols. For TCRbeta analysis, collaborators shipped samples as frozen whole blood, isolated PBMCs, or DNA extracted from either of those sample types. The CDR3 covers 15 residues, taking in both the cysteine and the phenylalanine. Just the 45-base CDR3 DNA is kept, in frame starting at base 1. V gives up 2 bases and J gives up 3 bases, and the segment between their germline ends measures 10 bases. CDR1 and CDR2 are read off the germline V gene as MGHRA and YSYEKL. The TCR was taken from a man aged 80 or over with acute or convalescent COVID-19. The chain is assembled from TRBV4-1 and TRBJ2-2; possibly the D gene is TRBD1, per 5 matching bases. The sequenced sample consisted of peripheral blood. The CDR3 reads CASSQQGWDTGELFF. The DNA sequence is TGCGCCAGCAGCCAACAGGGTTGGGACACCGGGGAGCTGTTTTTT.